The 16 T cell receptor beta chains presented below share a single source sample, sequenced in a study of T cell responses to AZD1222 COVID-19 vaccine. TCRdb keeps only in-frame clones here, not all; method: immunoSEQ multiplex PCR. The table shows about 86,000 clones, with approximately 87% occurring only once. This specimen was peripheral blood, taken 28 days after the second AZD1222 dose. The receptors were sampled from an adult who received the AZD1222 COVID-19 vaccine.

CDR3 bases: TGTGCCAGTAGTATGAATCAGGGCCCCAATGAAAAACTGTTTTTT. Translating it yields CASSMNQGPNEKLFF. V is TRBV19 and J is TRBJ1-4; possibly TRBD1 for D (5 bases). The germline V gene encodes CDR1 LNHDA and CDR2 SQIVND (reference sequence). The CDR3 is 15 amino acids. Trimming cost V 3 bases and J 5 bases, with 13 bases left between them.

V and J are TRBV6-4 and TRBJ2-3, with 7 nucleotides matching TRBD2. Trimming removed 4 bases from V and 2 bases from J; junction bases left unmatched: 6. The germline V gene has CDR1 MRHNA and CDR2 SNTAGT. CDR3 size: 15 residues. The CDR3 region has the DNA TGTGCCAGCAGTGTCGCGGGAGATAACACAGATACGCAGTATTTT. Protein sequence: CASSVAGDNTDTQYF.

In its sample, this clone was seen a few times. The V gene is TRBV10-3, the J gene TRBJ1-2; 9 bases line up with TRBD1. From germline, CDR1 is ENHRY and CDR2 SYGVKD. The V and J ends lost 2 bases and 2 bases, in that order; junction bases with no gene match: 3. The CDR3 is made up of 15 amino acids. CDR3 sequence: CAISEGGQGNYGYTF. The CDR3 nucleotides are TGTGCCATCAGTGAGGGGGGACAGGGAAACTATGGCTACACCTTC.

This chain uses TRBV7-8 with TRBJ2-7; the D gene is possibly TRBD1 (6 bases). Trimming shortened V by 4 bases and J by 5 bases, and 18 bases separated the two germline ends. CDR3 length: 15 residues. The germline V gene encodes CDR1 SGHVS and CDR2 FQNEAQ. The CDR3 region is CASSSWGQGGNEQYF. The CDR3, as DNA: TGTGCCAGCAGCTCCTGGGGGCAGGGTGGCAACGAGCAGTACTTC.

CDR3 bases: TGTGCCAGCAGCTTAGGCAGGCTTAACGAGCAGTACTTC. Its protein product is CASSLGRLNEQYF. The V and J genes are TRBV7-2 and TRBJ2-7; D unresolved. V was shortened by 1 base and J by 5 bases, with 9 bases between the two germline ends. The CDR3 has 13 amino acids. The germline V gene has CDR1 SGHTA and CDR2 FQGNSA. Based on the CDR3 plus reference TRBV7-2 and TRBJ2-7, the full variable domain is GAGVSQSPSNKVTEKGKDVELRCDPISGHTALYWYRQSLGQGLEFLIYFQGNSAPDKSGLPSDRFSAERTGGSVSTLTIQRTQQEDSAVYLCASSLGRLNEQYFGPGTRLTVT.

CDR3 amino acids: CASSQDRDRYNEQFF. The CDR3 DNA reads TGTGCCAGCAGCCAAGACAGGGACAGATACAATGAGCAGTTCTTC. The chain has TRBV4-2 and TRBJ2-1; 7 bases match TRBD1. The J segment lost 4 bases and the V segment lost 0 bases, leaving 3 bases of the junction unmatched. Germline lookup yields CDR1 LGHNA and CDR2 YNFKEQ. The CDR3 extends over 15 amino acids.

The chain employs TRBV2 and TRBJ1-1; D gene uncertain. Germline assignment: CDR1 SNHLY and CDR2 FYNNEI. The CDR3 consists of 13 residues. Trimming left V 3 bases short and J 1 base short, with 6 bases between. CDR3 nucleotides: TGTGCCAGCAGTGAGGGCCCGAACACTGAAGCTTTCTTT. It translates to CASSEGPNTEAFF.

This chain uses TRBV27 with TRBJ1-5; D unresolved. The germline gives CDR1 MNHEY, CDR2 SMNVEV (reference sequence). Trimming stripped 6 bases from V and 3 bases from J, with 27 bases between. This CDR3 has 19 amino acids. DNA for the CDR3: TGTGCCAGCAGCCCCACCCTCGGCCCCTACTCCAGCCTCAATCAGCCCCAGCATTTT. Protein sequence: CASSPTLGPYSSLNQPQHF.

The table lists this clone with a few counts. The chain joins TRBV2 to TRBJ2-1; 7 positions agree with TRBD2. Germline lookup yields CDR1 SNHLY and CDR2 FYNNEI. Trimming removed 1 base from V and 4 bases from J; junction bases left unmatched: 10. The CDR3 is 17 amino acids. The CDR3 here is CASSEEVGGYDYNEQFF. The DNA for the CDR3 is TGTGCCAGCAGTGAAGAGGTGGGAGGGTACGATTACAATGAGCAGTTCTTC.

The chain is built from TRBV10-3 and TRBJ1-2; the D gene is possibly TRBD1 (5 bases). V lost 10 bases to trimming and J lost 2 bases, with 11 bases between them. CDR1 and CDR2 (germline): ENHRY, SYGVKD. The CDR3 is 12 amino acids. The chain's CDR3 is CATSDTNYGYTF. Here the CDR3 DNA reads TGTGCCACTTCGGACACAAACTATGGCTACACCTTC.

The J gene is TRBJ2-2, the V gene TRBV11-2, with TRBD1 matching over 10 bases. CDR1 is SGHAT, CDR2 FQNNGV, per germline. The V and J ends lost 4 bases and 4 bases, in that order; junction bases with no gene match: 0. The CDR3 has 14 amino acids. The CDR3 protein is CASSWTGGTGELFF. Here the CDR3 DNA reads TGTGCCAGCAGCTGGACAGGGGGCACCGGGGAGCTGTTTTTT.

The chain combines TRBV4-2 with TRBJ1-2, with D hard to call. Trimming removed 0 bases from V and 3 bases from J, with 14 bases in between. The germline gives CDR1 LGHNA, CDR2 YNFKEQ. The CDR3 is 16 residues long. Written as DNA, the CDR3 is TGTGCCAGCAGCCAAGATTACACGGCTGTTGACTATGGCTACACCTTC. Protein sequence: CASSQDYTAVDYGYTF.

This sequence joins TRBV10-3 and TRBJ1-6; D unresolved. The germline V gene encodes CDR1 ENHRY and CDR2 SYGVKD. CDR3 length equals 16 residues. V lost 6 bases to trimming and J lost 0 bases, with 12 bases between them. The CDR3 DNA reads TGTGCCATCAGGGCGGGGTGGAGCTCCTATAATTCACCCCTCCACTTT. Encoded protein: CAIRAGWSSYNSPLHF.

The rearrangement joins TRBV5-1 to TRBJ2-5; D is possibly TRBD2 (6 bases). V was trimmed by 0 bases and J by 9 bases, leaving 12 bases between them. The CDR3 sequence is 13 residues long. The germline V gene encodes CDR1 SGHRS and CDR2 YFSETQ. The CDR3 sequence: CASSLEVAGPQYF. The CDR3 nucleotides read TGCGCCAGCAGCTTGGAGGTCGCGGGGCCCCAGTACTTC.

The V and J genes are TRBV7-9 and TRBJ2-2; D uncertain. The CDR3 runs to 14 residues. Trimming shortened V by 7 bases and J by 1 base, and 10 bases separated the two germline ends. Per the germline V gene, CDR1 is SEHNR and CDR2 is FQNEAQ (reference sequence). CDR3 bases: TGTGCCAGCACCGCGGCTAGGAACACCGGGGAGCTGTTTTTT. Amino acid sequence: CASTAARNTGELFF.

V and J are TRBV2 and TRBJ2-7; 10 bases fit TRBD1. Germline assignment: CDR1 SNHLY and CDR2 FYNNEI. J gave up 3 bases and V 6 bases, and 8 bases lay outside the gene matches. The CDR3 sequence is 15 residues long. CDR3 nucleotides: TGTGCCAGCAGGACAGGGGGCATGTATGGCTACGAGCAGTACTTC. Encoded protein: CASRTGGMYGYEQYF.